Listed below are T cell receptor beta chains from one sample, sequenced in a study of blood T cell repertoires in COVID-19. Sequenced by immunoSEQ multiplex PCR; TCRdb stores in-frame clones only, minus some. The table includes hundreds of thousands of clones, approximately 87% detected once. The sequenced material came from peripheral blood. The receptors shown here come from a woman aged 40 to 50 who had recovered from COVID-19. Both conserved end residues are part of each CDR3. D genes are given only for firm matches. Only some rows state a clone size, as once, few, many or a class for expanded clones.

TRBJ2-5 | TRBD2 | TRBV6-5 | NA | CASTTGGVETQYF | TGTGCCAGCACAACGGGGGGTGTGGAGACCCAGTACTTC
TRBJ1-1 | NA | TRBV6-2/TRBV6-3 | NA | CASSFPTDRTEAFF | TGTGCCAGCAGTTTTCCGACAGACCGCACTGAAGCTTTCTTT
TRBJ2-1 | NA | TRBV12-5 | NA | CASGSRQIHAYNEQFF | TGTGCTAGTGGGTCCAGACAGATACACGCCTACAATGAGCAGTTCTTC
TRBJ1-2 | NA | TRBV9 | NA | CASSVDSDPGGYGYTF | TGTGCCAGCAGCGTAGATTCCGACCCCGGCGGGTATGGCTACACCTTC
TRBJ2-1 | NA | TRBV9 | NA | CASSVGPPRGQFF | TGTGCCAGCAGCGTAGGCCCCCCTAGAGGGCAGTTCTTC
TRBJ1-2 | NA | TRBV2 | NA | CASSGAAYGYTF | TGTGCCAGCAGTGGGGCAGCTTATGGCTACACCTTC
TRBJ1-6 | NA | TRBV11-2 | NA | CASSLGLEGNSPLHF | TGTGCCAGCAGCTTAGGGCTCGAGGGAAATTCACCCCTCCACTTT
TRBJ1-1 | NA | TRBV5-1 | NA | CASSQEGSEAFF | TGCGCCAGCAGCCAGGAGGGAAGCGAAGCTTTCTTT
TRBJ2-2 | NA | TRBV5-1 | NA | CASSLAEGGTGELFF | TGCGCCAGCAGCTTGGCCGAGGGCGGCACCGGGGAGCTGTTTTTT
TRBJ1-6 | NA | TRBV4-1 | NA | CASSHDDSSYNSPLHF | TGCGCCAGCAGCCATGATGACAGCTCCTATAATTCACCCCTCCACTTT
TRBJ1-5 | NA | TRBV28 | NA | CASSTSTGLGSINQPQHF | TGTGCCAGCAGTACATCGACAGGCCTCGGGTCTATCAATCAGCCCCAGCATTTT
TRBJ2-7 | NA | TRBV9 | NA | CASSVDDRSYEQYF | TGTGCCAGCAGCGTAGATGACAGATCCTACGAGCAGTACTTC
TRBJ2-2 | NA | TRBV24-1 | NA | CATSAGGGRGRLNTGELFF | TGTGCCACCAGTGCCGGCGGGGGCAGGGGGCGATTGAACACCGGGGAGCTGTTTTTT
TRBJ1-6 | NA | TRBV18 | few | CASSQRGGSSSPLHF | TGTGCCAGCTCCCAACGGGGGGGGAGTTCGTCACCCCTCCACTTT
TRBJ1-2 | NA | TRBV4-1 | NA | CASSQGGAGDYGYTF | TGCGCCAGCAGCCAAGGGGGAGCGGGAGACTATGGCTACACCTTC
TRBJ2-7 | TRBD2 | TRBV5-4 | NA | CASSFGLGGVTYEQYF | TGTGCCAGCAGCTTTGGGCTGGGAGGGGTTACCTACGAGCAGTACTTC
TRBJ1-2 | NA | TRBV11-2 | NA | CASSPAYRDGYTF | TGTGCCAGCAGCCCAGCTTACAGGGATGGCTACACCTTC
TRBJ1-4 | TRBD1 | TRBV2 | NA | CATSGQGVINEKLFF | TGTGCCACCAGCGGACAGGGGGTCATTAATGAAAAACTGTTTTTT
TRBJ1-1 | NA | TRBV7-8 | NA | CASSFGGRWNTEAFF | TGTGCCAGCAGCTTCGGGGGGAGATGGAACACTGAAGCTTTCTTT
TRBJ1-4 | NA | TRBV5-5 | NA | CASSPYTGQGGEKLFF | TGTGCCAGCAGCCCATACACGGGACAAGGGGGAGAAAAACTGTTTTTT
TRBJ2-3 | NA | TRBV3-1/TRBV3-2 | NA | CASSQDGGDTQYF | TGTGCCAGCAGCCAAGATGGGGGGGATACGCAGTATTTT
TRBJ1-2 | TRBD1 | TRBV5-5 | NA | CASSPTGVQIDGYTF | TGTGCCAGCAGCCCGACAGGGGTCCAGATCGATGGCTACACCTTC
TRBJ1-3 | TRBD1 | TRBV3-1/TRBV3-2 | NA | CASSQAGGQVSGNTIYF | TGTGCCAGCAGCCAAGCAGGTGGACAGGTCTCTGGAAACACCATATATTTT
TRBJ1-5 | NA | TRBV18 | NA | CASSPPGGSNQPQHF | TGTGCCAGCTCACCCCCCGGGGGTAGCAATCAGCCCCAGCATTTT
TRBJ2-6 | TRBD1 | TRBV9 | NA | CASSVAPHGQGTVGANVLTF | TGTGCCAGCAGCGTAGCCCCACATGGACAGGGAACTGTTGGGGCCAACGTCCTGACTTTC
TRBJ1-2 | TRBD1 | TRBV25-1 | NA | CASSESQTGRLGGYTF | TGTGCCAGCAGTGAATCTCAGACAGGGCGGCTCGGAGGCTACACCTTC
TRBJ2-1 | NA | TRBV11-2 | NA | CASSLDPPRGSSYNEQFF | TGTGCCAGCAGCTTAGATCCCCCAAGAGGGAGCTCCTACAATGAGCAGTTCTTC
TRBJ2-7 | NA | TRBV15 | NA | CATSAGLGTYEQYF | TGTGCCACCAGCGCGGGACTTGGTACCTACGAGCAGTACTTC
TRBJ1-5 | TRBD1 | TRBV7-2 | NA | CASSLGVTGYYQPQHF | TGTGCCAGCAGCTTAGGGGTGACAGGGTACTATCAGCCCCAGCATTTT
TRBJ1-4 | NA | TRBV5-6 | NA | CASSLTGDPTNEKLFF | TGTGCCAGCAGCCTCACGGGGGACCCAACTAATGAAAAACTGTTTTTT
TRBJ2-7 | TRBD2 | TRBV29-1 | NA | CSVAKGTSGQYF | TGCAGCGTTGCCAAAGGCACTAGCGGACAGTACTTC
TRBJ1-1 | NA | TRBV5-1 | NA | CASKGQAFNTEAFF | TGCGCCAGTAAGGGACAAGCCTTTAACACTGAAGCTTTCTTT
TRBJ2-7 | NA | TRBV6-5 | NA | CASRSGTPNPYEQYF | TGTGCCAGCAGGTCGGGGACTCCTAACCCCTACGAGCAGTACTTC
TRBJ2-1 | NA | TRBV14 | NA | CASSQGQAGIYNEQFF | TGTGCCAGCAGCCAAGGACAGGCAGGGATCTACAATGAGCAGTTCTTC
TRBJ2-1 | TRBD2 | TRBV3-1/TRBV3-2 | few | CASSPSGANNEQFF | TGTGCCAGCAGCCCCAGCGGGGCGAACAATGAGCAGTTCTTC
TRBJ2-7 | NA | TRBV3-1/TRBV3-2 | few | CASSRGLGEQYF | TGTGCCAGCAGCCGGGGGCTAGGGGAGCAGTACTTC
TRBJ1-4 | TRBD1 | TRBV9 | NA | CASSYGQGNEKLFF | TGTGCCAGCAGCTACGGACAGGGGAATGAAAAACTGTTTTTT
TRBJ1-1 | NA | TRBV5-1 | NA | CASSRDRHTEAFF | TGCGCCAGCAGCAGAGACAGACACACTGAAGCTTTCTTT
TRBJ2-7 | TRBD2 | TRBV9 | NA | CASSVGGSNYEQYF | TGTGCCAGCAGCGTAGGCGGGAGTAACTACGAGCAGTACTTC
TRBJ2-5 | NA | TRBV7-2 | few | CASSSRVQETQYF | TGTGCCAGCAGCTCCAGGGTTCAAGAGACCCAGTACTTC
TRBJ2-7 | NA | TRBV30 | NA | CAGGMGPGEQYF | TGTGCGGGAGGTATGGGTCCTGGGGAGCAGTACTTC
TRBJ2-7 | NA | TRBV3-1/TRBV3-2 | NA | CASSPRGTINEQYF | TGTGCCAGCAGCCCCCGCGGTACAATCAACGAGCAGTACTTC
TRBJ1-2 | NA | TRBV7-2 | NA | CASTLGVYNYGYTF | TGTGCCAGCACCCTAGGGGTTTATAACTATGGCTACACCTTC
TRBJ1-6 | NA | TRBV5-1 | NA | CASSSTGSNSPLHF | TGCGCCAGCAGCTCGACAGGCTCAAATTCACCCCTCCACTTT
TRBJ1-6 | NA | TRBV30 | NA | CAWSSDRRRDYNSPLHF | TGTGCCTGGAGCAGCGACAGGCGACGGGACTATAATTCACCCCTCCACTTT
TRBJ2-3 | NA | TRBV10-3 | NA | CAISALATDTQYF | TGTGCCATCAGTGCTCTAGCCACAGATACGCAGTATTTT
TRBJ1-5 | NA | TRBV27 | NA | CASSLTGSYSNQPQHF | TGTGCCAGCAGCCTCACGGGGTCATATAGCAATCAGCCCCAGCATTTT
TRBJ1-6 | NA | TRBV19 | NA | CASSIRGHQSPLHF | TGTGCCAGTAGTATTAGAGGACACCAGTCACCCCTCCACTTT
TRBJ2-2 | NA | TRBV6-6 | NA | CASNPPGPGELFF | TGTGCCAGCAACCCTCCGGGTCCCGGGGAGCTGTTTTTT